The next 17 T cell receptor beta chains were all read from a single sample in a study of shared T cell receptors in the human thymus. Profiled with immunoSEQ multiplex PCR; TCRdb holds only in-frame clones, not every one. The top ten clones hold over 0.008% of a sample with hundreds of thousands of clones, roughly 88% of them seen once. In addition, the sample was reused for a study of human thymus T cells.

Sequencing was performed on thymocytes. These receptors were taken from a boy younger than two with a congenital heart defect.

The DNA for the CDR3 is TGTGCCAGCAGCACCTTGCGGGAGAGCTCCTACAATGAGCAGTTCTTC. Translated, it gives CASSTLRESSYNEQFF. The chain uses TRBV28 and TRBJ2-1, with 7 bases matching TRBD2. The CDR3 covers 16 residues. The V gene's germline CDR1 is MDHEN and CDR2 SYDVKM. V lost 6 bases, J lost 0 bases, and 8 bases stayed unmatched.

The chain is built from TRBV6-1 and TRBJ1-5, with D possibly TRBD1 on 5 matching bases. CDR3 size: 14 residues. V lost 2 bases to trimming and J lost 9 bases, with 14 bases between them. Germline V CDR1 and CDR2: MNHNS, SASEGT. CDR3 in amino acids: CASSERRGRRPQHF. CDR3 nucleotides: TGTGCCAGCAGTGAAAGGAGGGGCAGGCGGCCCCAGCATTTT.

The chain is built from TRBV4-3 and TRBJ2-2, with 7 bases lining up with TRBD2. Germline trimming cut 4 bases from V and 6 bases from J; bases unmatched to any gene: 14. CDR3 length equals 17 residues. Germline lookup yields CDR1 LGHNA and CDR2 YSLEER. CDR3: CASSPDYPGGAAGELFF. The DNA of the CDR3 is TGCGCCAGCAGCCCAGACTACCCGGGAGGAGCGGCCGGGGAGCTGTTTTTT.

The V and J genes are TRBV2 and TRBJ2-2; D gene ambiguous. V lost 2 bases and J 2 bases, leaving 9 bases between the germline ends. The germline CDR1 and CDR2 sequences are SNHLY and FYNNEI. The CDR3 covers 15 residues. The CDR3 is CASSEFRLNTGELFF. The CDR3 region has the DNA TGTGCCAGCAGTGAATTCAGGCTTAACACCGGGGAGCTGTTTTTT.

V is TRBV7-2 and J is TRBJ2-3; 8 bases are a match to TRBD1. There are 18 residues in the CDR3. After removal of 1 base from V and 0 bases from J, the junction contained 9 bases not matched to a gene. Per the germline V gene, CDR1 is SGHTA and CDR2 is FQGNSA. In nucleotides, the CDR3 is TGTGCCAGCAGCTTAGTCCTGGGACAGGCCTCTAGCACAGATACGCAGTATTTT. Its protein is CASSLVLGQASSTDTQYF.

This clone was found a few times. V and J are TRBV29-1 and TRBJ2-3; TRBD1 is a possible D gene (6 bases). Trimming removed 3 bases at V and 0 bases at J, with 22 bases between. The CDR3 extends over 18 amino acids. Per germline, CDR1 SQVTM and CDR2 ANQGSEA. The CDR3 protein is CSVEGIGQTGASTDTQYF. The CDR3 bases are TGCAGCGTTGAGGGCATCGGACAGACGGGCGCTAGCACAGATACGCAGTATTTT.

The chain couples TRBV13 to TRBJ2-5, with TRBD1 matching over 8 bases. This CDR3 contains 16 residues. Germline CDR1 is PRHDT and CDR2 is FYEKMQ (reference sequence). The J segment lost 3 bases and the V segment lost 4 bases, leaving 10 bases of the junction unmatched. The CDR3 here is CASSWGTGSGKETQYF. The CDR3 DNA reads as TGTGCCAGCAGCTGGGGGACAGGTTCGGGGAAAGAGACCCAGTACTTC.

The CDR3 DNA sequence: TGCGCCAGCAGCCAAGGATCTCAGGATCAGCCCCAGCATTTT. It codes for CASSQGSQDQPQHF. This chain uses TRBV4-3 with TRBJ1-5; unclear D gene. Germline CDR1 is LGHNA and CDR2 is YSLEER. CDR3 size: 14 residues. V was cut by 1 base and J by 5 bases, with 9 bases left in between.

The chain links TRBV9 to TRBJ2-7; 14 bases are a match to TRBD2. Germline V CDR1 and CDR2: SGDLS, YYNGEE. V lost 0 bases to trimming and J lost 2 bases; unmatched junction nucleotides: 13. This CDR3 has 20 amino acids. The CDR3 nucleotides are TGTGCCAGCAGCGTAGAAAGTCGACTAGCGGGAGGGGAATCGACCTACGAGCAGTACTTC. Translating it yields CASSVESRLAGGESTYEQYF. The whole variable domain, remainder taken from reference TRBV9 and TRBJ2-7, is DSGVTQTPKHLITATGQRVTLRCSPRSGDLSVYWYQQSLDQGLQFLIQYYNGEERAKGNILERFSAQQFPDLHSELNLSSLELGDSALYFCASSVESRLAGGESTYEQYFGPGTRLTVT.

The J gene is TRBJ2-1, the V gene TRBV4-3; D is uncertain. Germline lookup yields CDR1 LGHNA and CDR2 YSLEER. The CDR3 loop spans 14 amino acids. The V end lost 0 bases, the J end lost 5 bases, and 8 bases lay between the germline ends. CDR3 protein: CASSQDLSDNEQFF. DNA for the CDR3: TGCGCCAGCAGCCAAGATTTATCCGACAATGAGCAGTTCTTC.

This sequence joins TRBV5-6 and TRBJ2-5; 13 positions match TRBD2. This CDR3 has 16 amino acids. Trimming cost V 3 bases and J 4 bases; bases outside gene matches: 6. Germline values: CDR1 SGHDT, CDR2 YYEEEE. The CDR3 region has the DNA TGTGCCAGCAGCTCTCCGGGACTAGCGGGATCAGAGACCCAGTACTTC. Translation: CASSSPGLAGSETQYF.

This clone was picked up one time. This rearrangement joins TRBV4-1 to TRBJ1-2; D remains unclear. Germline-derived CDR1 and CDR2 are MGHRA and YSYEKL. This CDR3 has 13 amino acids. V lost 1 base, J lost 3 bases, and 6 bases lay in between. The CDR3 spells CASSQGVDYGYTF. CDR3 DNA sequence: TGCGCCAGCAGCCAAGGTGTAGACTATGGCTACACCTTC.

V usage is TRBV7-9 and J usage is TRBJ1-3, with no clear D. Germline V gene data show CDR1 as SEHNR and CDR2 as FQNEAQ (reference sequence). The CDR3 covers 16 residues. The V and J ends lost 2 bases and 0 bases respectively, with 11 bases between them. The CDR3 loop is CASSLPGTLSGNTIYF. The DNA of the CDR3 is TGTGCCAGCAGCTTACCGGGAACTCTCTCTGGAAACACCATATATTTT.

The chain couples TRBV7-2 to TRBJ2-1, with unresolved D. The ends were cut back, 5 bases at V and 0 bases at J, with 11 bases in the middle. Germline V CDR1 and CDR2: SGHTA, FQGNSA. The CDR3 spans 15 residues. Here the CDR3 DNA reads TGTGCCAGCAGCCCCCACTCCACCTCCTACAATGAGCAGTTCTTC. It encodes CASSPHSTSYNEQFF.

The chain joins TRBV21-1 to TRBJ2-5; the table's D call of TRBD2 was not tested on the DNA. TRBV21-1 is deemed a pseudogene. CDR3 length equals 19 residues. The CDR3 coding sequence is TGTGCCAGCAGCAAGTCCCAGACTAGCGGGAGGCCGGTAAAGGAGACCCAGTACTTC. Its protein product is CASSKSQTSGRPVKETQYF.

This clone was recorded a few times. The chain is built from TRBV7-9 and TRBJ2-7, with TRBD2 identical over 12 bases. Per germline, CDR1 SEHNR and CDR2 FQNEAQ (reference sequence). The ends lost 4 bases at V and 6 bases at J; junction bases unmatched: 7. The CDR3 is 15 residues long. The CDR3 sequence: CASSWTSGKGGEQYF. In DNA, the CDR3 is TGTGCCAGCAGCTGGACTAGCGGGAAGGGAGGCGAGCAGTACTTC.

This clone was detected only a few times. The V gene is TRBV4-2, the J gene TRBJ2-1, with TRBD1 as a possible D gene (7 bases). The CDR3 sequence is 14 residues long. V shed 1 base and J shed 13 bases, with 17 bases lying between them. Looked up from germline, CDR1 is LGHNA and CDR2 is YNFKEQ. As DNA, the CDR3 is TGTGCCAGCAGCCAAGGGCAGGGGGGCGAGCCCCAGTTCTTC. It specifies CASSQGQGGEPQFF.